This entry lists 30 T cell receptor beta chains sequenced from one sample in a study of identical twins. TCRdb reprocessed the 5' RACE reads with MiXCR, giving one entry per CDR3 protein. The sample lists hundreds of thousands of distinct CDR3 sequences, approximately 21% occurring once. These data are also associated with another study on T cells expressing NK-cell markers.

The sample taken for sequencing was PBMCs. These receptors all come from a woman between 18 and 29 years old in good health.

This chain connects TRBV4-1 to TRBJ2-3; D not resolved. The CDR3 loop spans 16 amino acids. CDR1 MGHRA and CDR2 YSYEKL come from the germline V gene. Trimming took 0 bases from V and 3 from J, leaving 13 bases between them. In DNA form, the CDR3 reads TGCGCCAGCAGCCAAGAAGGACCACTTTTGACAGATACGCAGTATTTT. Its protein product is CASSQEGPLLTDTQYF.

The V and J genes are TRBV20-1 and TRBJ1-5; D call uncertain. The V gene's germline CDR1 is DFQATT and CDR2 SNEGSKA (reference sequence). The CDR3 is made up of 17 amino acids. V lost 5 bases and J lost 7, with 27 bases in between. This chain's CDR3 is CSASRGALGVPQQPQHF. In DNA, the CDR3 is TGCAGTGCTTCCCGAGGAGCCCTCGGGGTACCGCAACAGCCCCAGCATTTT.

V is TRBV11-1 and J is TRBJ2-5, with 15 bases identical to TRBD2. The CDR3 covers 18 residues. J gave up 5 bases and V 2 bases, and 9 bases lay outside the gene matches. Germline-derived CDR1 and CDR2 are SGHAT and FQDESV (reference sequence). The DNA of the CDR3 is TGTGCCAGCAGCTTAACCCGGACTAGCGGGAGGGCCTCGGAGACCCAGTACTTC. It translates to CASSLTRTSGRASETQYF.

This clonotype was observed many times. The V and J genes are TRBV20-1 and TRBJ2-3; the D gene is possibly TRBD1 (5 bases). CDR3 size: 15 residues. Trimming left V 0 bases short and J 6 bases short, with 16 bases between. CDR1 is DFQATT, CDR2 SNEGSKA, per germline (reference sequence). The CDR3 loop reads CSARDRVGSKDTQYF. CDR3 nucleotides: TGCAGTGCTAGAGACAGGGTTGGGTCCAAGGATACGCAGTATTTT.

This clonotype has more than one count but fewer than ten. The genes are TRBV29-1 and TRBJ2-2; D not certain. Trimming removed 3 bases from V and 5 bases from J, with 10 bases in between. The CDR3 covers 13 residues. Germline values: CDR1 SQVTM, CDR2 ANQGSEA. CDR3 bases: TGCAGCGTTGACGCCGATAGGACCGGGGAGCTGTTTTTT. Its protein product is CSVDADRTGELFF.

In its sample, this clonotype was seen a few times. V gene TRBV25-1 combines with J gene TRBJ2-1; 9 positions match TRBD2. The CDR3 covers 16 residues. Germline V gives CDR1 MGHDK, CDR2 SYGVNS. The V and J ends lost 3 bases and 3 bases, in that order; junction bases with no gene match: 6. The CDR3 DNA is TGTGCCAGCAGTGAGTCGGGACTAGCATACTACAATGAGCAGTTCTTC. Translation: CASSESGLAYYNEQFF.

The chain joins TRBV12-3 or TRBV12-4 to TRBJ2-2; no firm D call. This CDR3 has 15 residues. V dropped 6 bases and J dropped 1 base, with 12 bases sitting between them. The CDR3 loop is CASSRVPGNTGELFF. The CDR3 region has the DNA TGTGCCAGCAGCCGGGTCCCGGGGAACACCGGGGAGCTGTTTTTT.

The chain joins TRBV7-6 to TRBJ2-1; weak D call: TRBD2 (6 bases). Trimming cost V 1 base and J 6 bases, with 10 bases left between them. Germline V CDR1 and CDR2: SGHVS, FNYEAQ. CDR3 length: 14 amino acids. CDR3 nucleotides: TGTGCCAGCAGCTTAGGTCGACTAGTCAATGAGCAGTTCTTC. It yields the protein CASSLGRLVNEQFF.

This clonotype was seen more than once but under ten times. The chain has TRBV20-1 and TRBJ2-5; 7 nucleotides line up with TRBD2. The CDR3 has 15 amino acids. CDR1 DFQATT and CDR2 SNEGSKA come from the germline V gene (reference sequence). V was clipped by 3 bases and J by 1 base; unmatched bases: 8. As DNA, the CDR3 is TGCAGTGCTAGGCGGCAAGCGGGGCTCCAAGAGACCCAGTACTTC. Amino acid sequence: CSARRQAGLQETQYF.

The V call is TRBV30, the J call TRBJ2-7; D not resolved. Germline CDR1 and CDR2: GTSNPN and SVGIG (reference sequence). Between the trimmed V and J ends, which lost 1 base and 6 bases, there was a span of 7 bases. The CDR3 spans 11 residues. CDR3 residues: CAWSGAREQYF. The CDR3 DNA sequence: TGTGCCTGGAGTGGGGCTCGCGAGCAGTACTTC.

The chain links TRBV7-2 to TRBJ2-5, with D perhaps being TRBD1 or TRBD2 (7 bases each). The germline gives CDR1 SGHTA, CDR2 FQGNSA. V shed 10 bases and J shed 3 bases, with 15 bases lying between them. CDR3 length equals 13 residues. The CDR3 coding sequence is TGTGCCACAGGGGGGGACTTAAAAGAGACCCAGTACTTC. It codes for CATGGDLKETQYF.

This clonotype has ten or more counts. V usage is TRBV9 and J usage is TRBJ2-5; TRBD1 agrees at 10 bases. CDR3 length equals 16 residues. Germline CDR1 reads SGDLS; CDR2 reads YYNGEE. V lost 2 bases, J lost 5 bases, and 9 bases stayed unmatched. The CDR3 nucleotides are TGTGCCAGCAGCGTGACCGGGACAGGGGTCTTGGAGACCCAGTACTTC. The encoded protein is CASSVTGTGVLETQYF. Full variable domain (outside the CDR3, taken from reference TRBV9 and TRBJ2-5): DSGVTQTPKHLITATGQRVTLRCSPRSGDLSVYWYQQSLDQGLQFLIQYYNGEERAKGNILERFSAQQFPDLHSELNLSSLELGDSALYFCASSVTGTGVLETQYFGPGTRLLVL.

The CDR3 DNA follows: TGTGCCAGCAGTTACAGAGGGTGGGACCCAGATACGCAGTATTTT. This codes for CASSYRGWDPDTQYF. The V call is TRBV6-5, the J call TRBJ2-3; perhaps D is TRBD1 or TRBD2 (5 bases each). Trimming took off 2 bases at V and 4 bases at J, with 13 bases between the two ends. The CDR3 loop spans 15 amino acids. The V gene's germline CDR1 is MNHEY and CDR2 SVGAGI.

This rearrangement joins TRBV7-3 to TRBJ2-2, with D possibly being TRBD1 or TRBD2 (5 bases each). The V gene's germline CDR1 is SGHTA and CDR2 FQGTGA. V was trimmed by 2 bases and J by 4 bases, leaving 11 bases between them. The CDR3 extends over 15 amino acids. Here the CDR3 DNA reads TGTGCCAGCAGCTTACATGGGGCGGGCACCGGGGAGCTGTTTTTT. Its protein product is CASSLHGAGTGELFF.

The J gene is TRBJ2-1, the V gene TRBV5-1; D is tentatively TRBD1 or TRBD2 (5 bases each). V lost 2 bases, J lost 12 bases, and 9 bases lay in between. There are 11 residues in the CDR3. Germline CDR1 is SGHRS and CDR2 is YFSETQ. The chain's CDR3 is CASSFRDLQFF. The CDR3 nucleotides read TGCGCCAGCAGCTTCCGGGACCTGCAGTTCTTC.

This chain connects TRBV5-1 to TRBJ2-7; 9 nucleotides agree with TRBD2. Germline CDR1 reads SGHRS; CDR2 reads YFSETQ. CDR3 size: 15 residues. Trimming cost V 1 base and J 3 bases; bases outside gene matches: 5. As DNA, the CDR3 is TGCGCCAGCAGCTTGCAGGCTAGCGGGGACTACGAGCAGTACTTC. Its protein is CASSLQASGDYEQYF.

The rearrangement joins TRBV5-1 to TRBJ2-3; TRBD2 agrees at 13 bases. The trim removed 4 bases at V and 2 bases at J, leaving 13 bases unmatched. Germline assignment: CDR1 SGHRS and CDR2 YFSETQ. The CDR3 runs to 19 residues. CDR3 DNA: TGCGCCAGCAGCGGACTCCCCGGGACTAGCGGGGCTAACACAGATACGCAGTATTTT. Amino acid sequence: CASSGLPGTSGANTDTQYF.

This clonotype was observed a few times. CDR3 sequence reads: CASSLDRDRSSYEQYF. The CDR3 DNA follows: TGCGCCAGCAGCTTAGACCGGGACAGGAGCTCCTACGAGCAGTACTTC. The V gene is TRBV5-1, the J gene TRBJ2-7, with TRBD1 matching 8 bases. The CDR3 loop spans 16 amino acids. Germline-derived CDR1 and CDR2 are SGHRS and YFSETQ. The trim removed 2 bases at V and 0 bases at J, leaving 7 bases unmatched.

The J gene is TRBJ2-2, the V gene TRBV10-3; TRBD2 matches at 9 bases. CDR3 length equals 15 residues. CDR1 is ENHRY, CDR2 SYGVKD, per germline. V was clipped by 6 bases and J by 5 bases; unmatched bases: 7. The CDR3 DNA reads TGTGCCATCAGAGATAGCGGGAGAGGTACCGGGGAGCTGTTTTTT. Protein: CAIRDSGRGTGELFF.

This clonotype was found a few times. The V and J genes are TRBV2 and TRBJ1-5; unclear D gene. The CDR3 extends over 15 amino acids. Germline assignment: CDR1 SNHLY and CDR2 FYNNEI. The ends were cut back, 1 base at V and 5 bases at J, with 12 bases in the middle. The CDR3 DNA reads TGTGCCAGCAGTGAAGGGTCAATCGCCCATCAGCCCCAGCATTTT. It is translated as CASSEGSIAHQPQHF.

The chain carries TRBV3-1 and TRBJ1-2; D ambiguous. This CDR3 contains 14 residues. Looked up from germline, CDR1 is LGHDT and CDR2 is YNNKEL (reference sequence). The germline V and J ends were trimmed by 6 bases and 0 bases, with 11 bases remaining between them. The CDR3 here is CASSPEYTNYGYTF. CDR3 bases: TGTGCCAGCAGTCCCGAGTACACTAACTATGGCTACACCTTC. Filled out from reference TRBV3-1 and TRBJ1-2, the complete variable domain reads DTAVSQTPKYLVTQMGNDKSIKCEQNLGHDTMYWYKQDSKKFLKIMFSYNNKELIINETVPNRFSPKSPDKAHLNLHINSLELGDSAVYFCASSPEYTNYGYTFGSGTRLTVV.

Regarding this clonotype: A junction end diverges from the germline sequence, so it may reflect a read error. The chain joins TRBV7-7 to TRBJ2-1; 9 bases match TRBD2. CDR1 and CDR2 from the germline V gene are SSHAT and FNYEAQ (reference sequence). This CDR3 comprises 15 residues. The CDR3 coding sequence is TGTGCTAGCAGCTTACTGTGGCGGGGGGGCAATGAGCAGTTCTTC. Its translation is CASSLLWRGGNEQFF.

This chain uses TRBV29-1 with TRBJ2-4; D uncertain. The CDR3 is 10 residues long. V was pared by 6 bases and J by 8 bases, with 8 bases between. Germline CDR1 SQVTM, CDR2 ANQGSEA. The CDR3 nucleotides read TGCAGCGTACGCGAAGACATTCAGTACTTC. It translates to CSVREDIQYF.

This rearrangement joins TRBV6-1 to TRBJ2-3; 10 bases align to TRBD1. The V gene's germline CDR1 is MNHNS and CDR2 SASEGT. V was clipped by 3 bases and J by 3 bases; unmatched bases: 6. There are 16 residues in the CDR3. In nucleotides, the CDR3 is TGTGCCAGCAGTGATCGACAGGGGGCAAGGACAGATACGCAGTATTTT. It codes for CASSDRQGARTDTQYF.

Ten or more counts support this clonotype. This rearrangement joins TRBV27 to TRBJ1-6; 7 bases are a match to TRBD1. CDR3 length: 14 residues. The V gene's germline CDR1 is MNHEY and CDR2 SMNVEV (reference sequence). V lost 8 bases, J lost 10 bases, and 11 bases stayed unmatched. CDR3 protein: CASRRGRDTSPLHF. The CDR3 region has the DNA TGTGCCAGCCGGAGGGGGCGCGATACGTCACCCCTCCACTTT.

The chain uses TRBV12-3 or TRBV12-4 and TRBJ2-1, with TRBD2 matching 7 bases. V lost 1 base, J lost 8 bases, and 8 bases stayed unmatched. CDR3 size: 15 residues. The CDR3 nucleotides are TGTGCCAGCAGTTTAGGGGGGGAGGGTAGGGATGAGCAGTTCTTC. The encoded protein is CASSLGGEGRDEQFF.

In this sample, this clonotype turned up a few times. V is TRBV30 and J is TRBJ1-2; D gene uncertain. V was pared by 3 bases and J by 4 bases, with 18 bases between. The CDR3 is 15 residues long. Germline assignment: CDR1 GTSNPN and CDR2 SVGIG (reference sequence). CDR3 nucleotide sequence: TGTGCCTGGAGACATCAGGCAACACTCCGCTATGGCTACACCTTC. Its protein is CAWRHQATLRYGYTF.

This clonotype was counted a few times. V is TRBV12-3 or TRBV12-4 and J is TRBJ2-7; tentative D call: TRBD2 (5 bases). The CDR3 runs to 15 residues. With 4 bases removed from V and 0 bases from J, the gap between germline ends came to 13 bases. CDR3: CASSWRRLSSYEQYF. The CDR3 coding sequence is TGTGCCAGCAGTTGGAGGCGCCTGAGCTCCTACGAGCAGTACTTC.

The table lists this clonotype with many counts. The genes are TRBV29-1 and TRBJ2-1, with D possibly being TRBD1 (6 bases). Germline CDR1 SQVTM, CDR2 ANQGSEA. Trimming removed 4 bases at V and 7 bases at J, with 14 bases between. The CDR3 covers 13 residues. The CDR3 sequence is CSVGQGLWNEQFF. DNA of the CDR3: TGCAGCGTTGGGCAGGGGCTATGGAATGAGCAGTTCTTC.

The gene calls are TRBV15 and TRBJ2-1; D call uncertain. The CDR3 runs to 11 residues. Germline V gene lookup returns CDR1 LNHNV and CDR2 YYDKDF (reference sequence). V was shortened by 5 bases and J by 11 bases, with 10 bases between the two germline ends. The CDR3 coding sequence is TGTGCCACCAGCGAGGTCGGTAAGCAGTTCTTC. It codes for CATSEVGKQFF.